This T cell receptor beta chain was sequenced during a study of PD-1 blockade in mismatch repair-deficient tumors. Study-wide findings and caveats: Rapid post-treatment expansion, then contraction, generally preceding radiologic response, marked tumor-resident clones.

The TCR-sequenced patients were a few responders to pembrolizumab. CDR3 length: 12 amino acids. Germline V gives CDR1 SGHTA, CDR2 FQGNSA. Trimming removed 4 bases from V and 10 bases from J; junction bases left unmatched: 4. Data came from immunoSEQ multiplex PCR; TCRdb stores just in-frame clones and leaves some out. The table includes 45,000 to 60,000 clones, over 65% detected once. Turning to this clone: The antigen remains unidentified.

V gene TRBV7-2 combines with J gene TRBJ1-1, with 9 bases aligning to TRBD1. The sequencing used peripheral blood, collected 4 weeks after starting pembrolizumab. This clonotype was sampled from an adult with mismatch repair-deficient cancer. The CDR3 nucleotides read TGTGCCAGCAGCTCCCAGACAGGGGGAGCTTTCTTT. Translated: CASSSQTGGAFF.